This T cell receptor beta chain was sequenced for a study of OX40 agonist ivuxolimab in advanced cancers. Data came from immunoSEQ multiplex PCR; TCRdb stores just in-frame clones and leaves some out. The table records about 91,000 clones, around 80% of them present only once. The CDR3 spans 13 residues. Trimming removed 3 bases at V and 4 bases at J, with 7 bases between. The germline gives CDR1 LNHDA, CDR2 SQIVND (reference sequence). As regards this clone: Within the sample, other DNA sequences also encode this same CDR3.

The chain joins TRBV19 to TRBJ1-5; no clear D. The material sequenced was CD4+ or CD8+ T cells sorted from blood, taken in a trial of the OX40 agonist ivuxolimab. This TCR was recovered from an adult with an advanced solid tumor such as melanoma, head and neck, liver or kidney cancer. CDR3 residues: CASSIAGNQPQHF. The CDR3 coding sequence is TGTGCCAGTAGTATCGCCGGTAATCAGCCCCAGCATTTT. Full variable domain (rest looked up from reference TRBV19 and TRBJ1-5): DGGITQSPKYLFRKEGQNVTLSCEQNLNHDAMYWYRQDPGQGLRLIYYSQIVNDFQKGDIAEGYSVSREKKESFPLTVTSAQKNPTAFYLCASSIAGNQPQHFGDGTRLSIL.